This is a list of T cell receptor beta chains from one sample in a study of regulatory T cells in long-lasting Graves disease. In TCRdb, the multiplex PCR reads were re-called with MiXCR into one record per CDR3 protein. The table has 200,000 to 250,000 distinct CDR3 sequences, just over 20% seen once. Here the sequenced sample was peripheral blood mononuclear cells (PBMCs), taken at new diagnosis, from a patient treated with antithyroid drugs. The receptor set was obtained from a female donor with Graves disease. CDR3s include the opening cysteine and the closing phenylalanine or tryptophan. A D gene is named only where the DNA matches it firmly. For some rows the clone size is stated as once, few or many, or as a class when expanded; others skip it.

CDR3 protein | CDR3 DNA | CDR3 length | J gene | clone size | V gene | D gene
CASKLAGVTDTQYF | TGTGCCAGCAAGCTAGCGGGAGTGACAGATACGCAGTATTTT | 14 | TRBJ2-3 | many | TRBV7-2 | TRBD2
CASSLVEGKNIQYF | TGTGCCAGCAGCTTAGTGGAGGGCAAAAACATTCAGTACTTC | 14 | TRBJ2-4 | many | TRBV7-2 | .
CASSLADSIQYEQYF | TGTGCCAGCAGCTTAGCCGACAGCATACAGTACGAGCAGTACTTC | 15 | TRBJ2-7 | many | TRBV7-2 | .
CATRDRANGELFF | TGTGCCACCCGGGACAGGGCTAACGGGGAGCTGTTTTTT | 13 | TRBJ2-2 | . | TRBV6-1 | TRBD1
CSASEGLYNSPLHF | TGCAGTGCCTCTGAAGGCCTCTATAATTCACCCCTCCACTTT | 14 | TRBJ1-6 | many | TRBV20-1 | .
CASSPGGRRTGELFF | TGTGCCAGCAGCCCAGGGGGTCGTAGGACCGGGGAGCTGTTTTTT | 15 | TRBJ2-2 | many | TRBV3-1 | TRBD1
CASSQSVLGRGLTQYF | TGTGCCAGCAGCCAGTCGGTTTTGGGGCGGGGGTTGACCCAGTACTTC | 16 | TRBJ2-5 | many | TRBV3-1 | TRBD2
CASSLGSAGASFNEQFF | TGTGCCAGCAGTTTGGGCTCGGCGGGAGCTTCTTTCAATGAGCAGTTCTTC | 17 | TRBJ2-1 | . | TRBV27 | TRBD2
CASSIAAGGDQAYEQYF | TGTGCCAGTAGTATAGCGGCGGGAGGGGATCAGGCCTACGAGCAGTACTTC | 17 | TRBJ2-7 | many | TRBV19 | TRBD2
CAGGGHRDSPLHF | TGTGCCGGCGGGGGGCACAGGGATTCACCCCTCCACTTT | 13 | TRBJ1-6 | many | TRBV10-3 | .
CASSGNQETQYF | TGTGCCAGCAGTGGGAACCAAGAGACCCAGTACTTC | 12 | TRBJ2-5 | . | TRBV27 | .
CAIRTGLAGGPYEQYF | TGCGCCATCAGAACCGGACTAGCGGGGGGGCCCTACGAGCAGTACTTC | 16 | TRBJ2-7 | many | TRBV10-3 | TRBD2
CAIGAGYEQYF | TGTGCCATAGGGGCGGGCTACGAGCAGTACTTC | 11 | TRBJ2-7 | many | TRBV28 | .
CASSLGTGFYNEQFF | TGTGCCAGCAGCTTAGGGACAGGGTTCTACAATGAGCAGTTCTTC | 15 | TRBJ2-1 | . | TRBV11-2 | TRBD1
CSVVTDRAYAQDTQYF | TGCAGCGTCGTCACGGACAGGGCCTATGCACAAGATACGCAGTATTTT | 16 | TRBJ2-3 | many | TRBV29-1 | TRBD1
CASRDQDYGYTF | TGTGCCAGCAGGGACCAGGACTATGGCTACACCTTC | 12 | TRBJ1-2 | many | TRBV6-1 | .
CASSINSGTEAFF | TGTGCCAGCAGCATTAACAGTGGCACTGAAGCTTTCTTT | 13 | TRBJ1-1 | many | TRBV7-3 | .
CAIPGVGANVLTF | TGTGCCATCCCAGGGGTGGGGGCCAACGTCCTGACTTTC | 13 | TRBJ2-6 | many | TRBV12-3/TRBV12-4 | .
CASSRIGTSPLHF | TGTGCCAGCAGCCGTATCGGGACGTCACCCCTCCACTTT | 13 | TRBJ1-6 | many | TRBV3-1 | .
CASSLADMRKETQYF | TGTGCCAGCAGCTTAGCCGACATGAGAAAAGAGACCCAGTACTTC | 15 | TRBJ2-5 | many | TRBV11-2 | .
CASSSTSGGYNEQFF | TGCGCCAGCAGCTCAACTAGCGGGGGATACAATGAGCAGTTCTTC | 15 | TRBJ2-1 | many | TRBV5-1 | TRBD2
CASSQEQGARTTEAFF | TGCGCCAGCAGCCAAGAACAGGGGGCGCGGACCACTGAAGCTTTCTTT | 16 | TRBJ1-1 | . | TRBV5-1 | TRBD1
CASSPSREMFEKLFF | TGTGCCAGCTCACCGTCCCGGGAGATGTTCGAAAAACTGTTTTTT | 15 | TRBJ1-4 | many | TRBV18 | .
CASSFSGRNTGELFF | TGTGCCAGCAGCTTCAGCGGGAGAAACACCGGGGAGCTGTTTTTT | 15 | TRBJ2-2 | many | TRBV7-6 | TRBD2
CASSLSGSNQPQHF | TGTGCCAGCAGCCTTTCAGGAAGCAATCAGCCCCAGCATTTT | 14 | TRBJ1-5 | many | TRBV6-2/TRBV6-3 | .
CASSWGYSSAPETQYF | TGTGCCAGCAGTTGGGGCTACTCTTCGGCCCCAGAGACCCAGTACTTC | 16 | TRBJ2-5 | . | TRBV6-2/TRBV6-3 | .
CASSTTGTSGETQYF | TGTGCCAGCAGCACCACTGGGACTAGCGGAGAGACCCAGTACTTC | 15 | TRBJ2-5 | many | TRBV7-3 | TRBD2
CASSWTGPGLAGGPSSYNEQFF | TGTGCCAGCAGCTGGACTGGTCCGGGACTAGCGGGAGGTCCGAGCTCCTACAATGAGCAGTTCTTC | 22 | TRBJ2-1 | many | TRBV7-8 | TRBD2
CASSETGTVADTQYF | TGTGCCAGCAGTGAAACAGGGACGGTGGCAGATACGCAGTATTTT | 15 | TRBJ2-3 | . | TRBV12-3/TRBV12-4 | .
CASSYSTFGGTGANVLTF | TGTGCCAGCAGTTACTCGACGTTCGGTGGGACTGGGGCCAACGTCCTGACTTTC | 18 | TRBJ2-6 | many | TRBV6-5 | .
CATSSGTSGGYEQYF | TGTGCCACCAGCAGCGGGACTAGCGGAGGCTACGAGCAGTACTTC | 15 | TRBJ2-7 | many | TRBV15 | TRBD2